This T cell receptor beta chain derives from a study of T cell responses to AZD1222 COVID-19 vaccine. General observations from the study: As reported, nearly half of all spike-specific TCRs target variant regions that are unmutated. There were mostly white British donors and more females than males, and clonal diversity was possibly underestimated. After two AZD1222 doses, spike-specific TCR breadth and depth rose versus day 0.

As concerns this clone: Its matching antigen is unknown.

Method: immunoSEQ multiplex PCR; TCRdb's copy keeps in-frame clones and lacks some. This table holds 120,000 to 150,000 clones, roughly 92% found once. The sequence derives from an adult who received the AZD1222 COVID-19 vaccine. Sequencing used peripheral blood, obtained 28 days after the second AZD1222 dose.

The CDR3 loop reads CASSLGRSIYNSPLHF. CDR3 nucleotides: TGTGCCAGCAGCTTGGGACGGAGTATCTATAATTCACCCCTCCACTTT. The genes are TRBV5-4 and TRBJ1-6; D not certain. Looked up from germline, CDR1 is SGHNT and CDR2 is YYREEE (reference sequence). V was shortened by 0 bases and J by 3 bases, with 10 bases between the two germline ends. The CDR3 covers 16 residues. Full variable domain (missing parts from reference TRBV5-4 and TRBJ1-6): ETGVTQSPTHLIKTRGQQVTLRCSSQSGHNTVSWYQQALGQGPQFIFQYYREEENGRGNFPPRFSGLQFPNYSSELNVNALELDDSALYLCASSLGRSIYNSPLHFGNGTRLTVT.